This T cell receptor (beta chain) was documented in a study of patients and donors after allogeneic stem cell transplantation. TCRdb reprocessed the RT-PCR reads via MiXCR and lists one record per CDR3 protein. This table holds about 200,000 distinct CDR3 sequences, around two fifths found once. V lost 0 bases to trimming and J lost 4 bases, with 12 bases between them. There are 15 residues in the CDR3. From germline, CDR1 is MNHEY and CDR2 SVGAGI. Sequencing was performed on blood, either unsorted or a sorted T cell fraction (not recorded which). The rearrangement joins TRBV6-5 to TRBJ2-5; D may be TRBD1 (6 bases). The TCR was taken from a human donor who was either an allogeneic HSCT recipient or a stem cell or donor lymphocyte infusion donor (not recorded which). It is not recorded whose cells these are; they may come from a transplant donor. The CDR3 here is CASSYSLAGVETQYF. The DNA for the CDR3 is TGTGCCAGCAGTTACTCGCTGGCAGGGGTAGAGACCCAGTACTTC.